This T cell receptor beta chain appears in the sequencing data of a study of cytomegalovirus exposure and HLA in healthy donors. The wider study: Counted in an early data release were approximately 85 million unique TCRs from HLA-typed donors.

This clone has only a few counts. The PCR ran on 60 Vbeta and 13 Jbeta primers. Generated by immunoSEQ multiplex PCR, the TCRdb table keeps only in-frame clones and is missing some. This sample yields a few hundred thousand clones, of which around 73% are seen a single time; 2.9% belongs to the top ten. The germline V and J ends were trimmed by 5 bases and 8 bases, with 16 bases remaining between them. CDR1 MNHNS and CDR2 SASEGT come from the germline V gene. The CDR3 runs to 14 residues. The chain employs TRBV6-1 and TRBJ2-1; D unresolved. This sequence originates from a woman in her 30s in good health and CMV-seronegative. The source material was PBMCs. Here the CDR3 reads CASSNQRRLDEQFF. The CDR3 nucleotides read TGTGCCAGCAGTAACCAAAGACGACTCGATGAGCAGTTCTTC.